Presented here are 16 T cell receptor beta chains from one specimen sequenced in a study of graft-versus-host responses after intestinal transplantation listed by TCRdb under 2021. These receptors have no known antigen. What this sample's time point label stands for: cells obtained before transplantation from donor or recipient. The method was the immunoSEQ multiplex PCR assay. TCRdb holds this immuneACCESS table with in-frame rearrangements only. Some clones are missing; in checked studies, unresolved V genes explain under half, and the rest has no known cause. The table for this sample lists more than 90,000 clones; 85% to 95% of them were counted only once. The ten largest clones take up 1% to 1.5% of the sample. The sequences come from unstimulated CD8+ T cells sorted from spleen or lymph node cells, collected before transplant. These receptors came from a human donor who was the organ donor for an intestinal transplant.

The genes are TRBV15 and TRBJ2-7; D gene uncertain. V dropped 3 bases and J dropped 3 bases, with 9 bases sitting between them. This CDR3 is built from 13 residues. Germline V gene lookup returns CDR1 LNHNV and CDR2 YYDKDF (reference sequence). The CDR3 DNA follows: TGTGCCACCAGCAGCGAAAGGAGCTACGAGCAGTACTTC. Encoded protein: CATSSERSYEQYF.

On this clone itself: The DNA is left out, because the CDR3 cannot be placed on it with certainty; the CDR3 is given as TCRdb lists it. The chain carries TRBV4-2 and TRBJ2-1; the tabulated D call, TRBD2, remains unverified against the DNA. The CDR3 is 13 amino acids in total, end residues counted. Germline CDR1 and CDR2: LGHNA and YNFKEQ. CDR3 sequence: CASSLQRGDEQFF.

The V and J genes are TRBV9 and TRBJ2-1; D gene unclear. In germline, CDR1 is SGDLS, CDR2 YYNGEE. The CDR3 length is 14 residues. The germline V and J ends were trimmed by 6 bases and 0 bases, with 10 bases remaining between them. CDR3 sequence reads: CASKGPDSYNEQFF. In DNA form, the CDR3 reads TGTGCCAGCAAGGGTCCGGACTCCTACAATGAGCAGTTCTTC.

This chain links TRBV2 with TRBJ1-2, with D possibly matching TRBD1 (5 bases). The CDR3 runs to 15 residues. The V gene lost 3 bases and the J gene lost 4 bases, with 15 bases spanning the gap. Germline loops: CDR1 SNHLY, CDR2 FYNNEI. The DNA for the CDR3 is TGTGCCAGCAGTGACCCAGGGTGGCTCGGCTATGGCTACACCTTC. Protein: CASSDPGWLGYGYTF.

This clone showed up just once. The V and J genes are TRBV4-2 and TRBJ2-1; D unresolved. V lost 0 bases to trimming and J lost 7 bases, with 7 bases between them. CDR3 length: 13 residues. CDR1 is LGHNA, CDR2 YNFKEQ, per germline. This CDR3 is CASSQERENEQFF. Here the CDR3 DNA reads TGTGCCAGCAGCCAAGAAAGAGAAAATGAGCAGTTCTTC.

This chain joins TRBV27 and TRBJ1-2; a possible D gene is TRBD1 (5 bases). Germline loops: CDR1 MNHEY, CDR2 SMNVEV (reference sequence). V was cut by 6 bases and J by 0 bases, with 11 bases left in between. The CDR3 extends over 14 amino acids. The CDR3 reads CASSLRVPNYGYTF. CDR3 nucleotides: TGTGCCAGCAGCCTCAGGGTCCCTAACTATGGCTACACCTTC.

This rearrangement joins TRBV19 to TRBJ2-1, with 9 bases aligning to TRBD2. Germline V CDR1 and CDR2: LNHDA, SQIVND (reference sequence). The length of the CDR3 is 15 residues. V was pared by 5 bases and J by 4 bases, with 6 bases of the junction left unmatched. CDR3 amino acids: CASSSLAGTYNEQFF. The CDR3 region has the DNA TGTGCCAGTAGTTCTCTAGCGGGAACATACAATGAGCAGTTCTTC.

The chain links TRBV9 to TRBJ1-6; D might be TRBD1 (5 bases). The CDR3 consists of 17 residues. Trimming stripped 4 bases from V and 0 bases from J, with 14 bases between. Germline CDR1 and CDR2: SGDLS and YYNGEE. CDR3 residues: CASSIRDGSSYNSPLHF. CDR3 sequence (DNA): TGTGCCAGCAGCATACGGGACGGTAGCTCCTATAATTCACCCCTCCACTTT.

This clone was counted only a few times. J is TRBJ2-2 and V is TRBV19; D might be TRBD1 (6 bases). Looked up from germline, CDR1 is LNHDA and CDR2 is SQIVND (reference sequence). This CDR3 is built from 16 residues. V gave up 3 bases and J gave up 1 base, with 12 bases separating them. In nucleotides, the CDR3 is TGTGCCAGTAGTATGACCGGGACAAGGAACACCGGGGAGCTGTTTTTT. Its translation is CASSMTGTRNTGELFF.

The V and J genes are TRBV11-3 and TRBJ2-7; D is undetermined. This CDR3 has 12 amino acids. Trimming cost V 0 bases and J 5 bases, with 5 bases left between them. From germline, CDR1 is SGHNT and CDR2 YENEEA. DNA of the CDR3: TGTGCCAGCAGCTTAGATAATCACGAGCAGTACTTC. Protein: CASSLDNHEQYF.

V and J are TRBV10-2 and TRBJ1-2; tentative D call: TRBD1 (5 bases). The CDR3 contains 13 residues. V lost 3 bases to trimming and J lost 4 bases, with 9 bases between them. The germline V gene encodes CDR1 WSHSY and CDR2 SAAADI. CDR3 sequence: CASSDGRGYGYTF. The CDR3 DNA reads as TGCGCCAGCAGTGACGGTAGGGGCTATGGCTACACCTTC.

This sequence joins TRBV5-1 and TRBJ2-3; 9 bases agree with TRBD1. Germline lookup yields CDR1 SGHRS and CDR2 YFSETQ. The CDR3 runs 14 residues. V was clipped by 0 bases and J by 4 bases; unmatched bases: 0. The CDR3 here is CASSLGTGADTQYF. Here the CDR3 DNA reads TGCGCCAGCAGCTTGGGGACAGGGGCAGATACGCAGTATTTT.

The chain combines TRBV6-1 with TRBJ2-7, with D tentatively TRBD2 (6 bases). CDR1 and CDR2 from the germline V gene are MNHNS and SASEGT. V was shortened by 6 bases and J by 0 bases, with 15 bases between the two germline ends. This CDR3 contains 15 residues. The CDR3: CASSIISGISYEQYF. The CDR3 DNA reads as TGTGCCAGCAGCATCATTAGCGGAATCTCCTACGAGCAGTACTTC.

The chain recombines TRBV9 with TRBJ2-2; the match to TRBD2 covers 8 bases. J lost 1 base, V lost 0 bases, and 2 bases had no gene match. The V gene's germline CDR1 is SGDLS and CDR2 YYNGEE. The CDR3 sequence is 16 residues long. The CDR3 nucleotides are TGTGCCAGCAGCGTAGCCACTAGCGGGAACACCGGGGAGCTGTTTTTT. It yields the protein CASSVATSGNTGELFF.

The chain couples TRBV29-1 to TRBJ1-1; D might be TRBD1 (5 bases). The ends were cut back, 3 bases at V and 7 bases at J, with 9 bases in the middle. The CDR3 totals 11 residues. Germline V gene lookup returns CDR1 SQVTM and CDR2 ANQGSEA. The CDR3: CSVERDYEAFF. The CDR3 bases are TGCAGCGTTGAGCGGGACTATGAAGCTTTCTTT.

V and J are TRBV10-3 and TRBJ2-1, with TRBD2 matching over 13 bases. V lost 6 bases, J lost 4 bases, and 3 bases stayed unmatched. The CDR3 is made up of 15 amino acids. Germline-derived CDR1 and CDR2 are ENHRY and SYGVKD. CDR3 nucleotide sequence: TGTGCCATCAGCCCGGGACTAGCGGGATACAATGAGCAGTTCTTC. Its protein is CAISPGLAGYNEQFF.